Included here is one T cell receptor (beta chain) sequence, with context. The antigen is unknown. The CDR3 covers 17 residues. Trimming pared 1 base from V and 3 bases from J, leaving 16 bases between. Germline CDR1 SEHNR, CDR2 FQNEAQ (reference sequence). This sample is part of a study of early stage breast cancer tumors. Whole-study findings and limits: Compared with adjacent normal breast, tumors showed about 2.4-fold denser, more clonal T cells.

Using immunoSEQ multiplex PCR, the repertoire was profiled, and TCRdb retains in-frame clones only, with some absent. Among 30,000 or so clones listed, around 70% were seen once. Sequencing was carried out using blood. The chain carries TRBV7-9 and TRBJ2-1; D remains ambiguous. This sequence originates from a person aged 45 to 60 with breast cancer. The CDR3 region is CASSLGPQEIVYNEQFF. The CDR3 bases are TGTGCCAGCAGCTTAGGGCCTCAGGAGATTGTCTACAATGAGCAGTTCTTC.